These T cell receptor beta chains were read from a single sample in a study of blood T cell repertoires in COVID-19. Some clones are missing from TCRdb's copy, which holds only in-frame ones; the method was immunoSEQ multiplex PCR. The sample lists about 46,000 clones, 85% to 90% occurring once. The sample was peripheral blood. These receptor sequences come from a man aged 45-65 years with active COVID-19. Each CDR3 is given with its conserved first and last residue. A D gene is named only where the DNA matches it firmly. The listing skips clone size in some rows; elsewhere it reads once, few, many or a size class.

J,D,size,V,DNA,CDR3
TRBJ2-1,NA,once,TRBV7-2,TGTGCCAGCAGCAAGGAGGGGAAAACTAGCAGTTACAATGAGCAGTTCTTC,CASSKEGKTSSYNEQFF
TRBJ2-7,NA,NA,TRBV21-1,TGTGCCAGCACCCCCGCCGGAGACTACGAGCAGTACTTC,CASTPAGDYEQYF
TRBJ2-3,TRBD2,NA,TRBV24-1,TGTGCCACCAGTGATTGGACTAGCGGCACAGATACGCAGTATTTT,CATSDWTSGTDTQYF
TRBJ2-2,TRBD1,NA,TRBV7-9,TGTGCCAGCAGCTTAGGGCCCGGGACAGGGGAACTGAACACCGGGGAGCTGTTTTTT,CASSLGPGTGELNTGELFF
TRBJ1-1,NA,NA,TRBV19,TGTGCCAGTAGTACCTCTGAGAGGACTGAAGCTTTCTTT,CASSTSERTEAFF
TRBJ2-7,TRBD2,few,TRBV7-9,TGTGCCAGCAGCTACTTCGTAACTAGCGGGAGCTCCTACGAGCAGTACTTC,CASSYFVTSGSSYEQYF
TRBJ1-4,NA,NA,TRBV18,TGTGCCAGCTCACCATCCCTCGGGGAGGAGGGTGAAAAACTGTTTTTT,CASSPSLGEEGEKLFF
TRBJ1-2,TRBD1,NA,TRBV6-6,TGTGCCAGCAGTTACTCCGGACAGGTGGGCGGCTACACCTTC,CASSYSGQVGGYTF
TRBJ2-5,TRBD2,NA,TRBV2,TGTGCCAGCAGGCCCGGGACTAGTGGGCCCCAGTACTTC,CASRPGTSGPQYF
TRBJ2-7,NA,NA,TRBV21-1,TGTGCCAGCACCAACGTGGCGAAGATTCTAGGTACCTACGAGCAGTACTTC,CASTNVAKILGTYEQYF
TRBJ2-1,NA,NA,TRBV28,TGTGCCAGCAGTTTAGCGGCGCGAGGGGAGCAGTTCTTC,CASSLAARGEQFF
TRBJ2-3,NA,NA,TRBV2,TGTGCCAGCTTAGGAGGCCCCACAGATACGCAGTATTTT,CASLGGPTDTQYF
TRBJ2-3,NA,NA,TRBV29-1,TGCAGCGTCACTTCGACTACCCTCACAGATACGCAGTATTTT,CSVTSTTLTDTQYF
TRBJ2-3,TRBD1,NA,TRBV6-5,TGTGCCAGCAGCTTAGGGGGCGGGACAGATACGCAGTATTTT,CASSLGGGTDTQYF
TRBJ2-3,NA,NA,TRBV6-5,TGTGCCAGCAGTTGGGCTCCAGACGCAGATACGCAGTATTTT,CASSWAPDADTQYF
TRBJ2-1,TRBD2,NA,TRBV6-5,TGTGCCAGCAGTCTAGGGGCCGGGAGGTTCAATGAGCAGTTCTTC,CASSLGAGRFNEQFF
TRBJ1-2,NA,NA,TRBV9,TGTGCCAGCAGCGTAGAGTGGTGGGGCAGTCCTAACTATGGCTACACCTTC,CASSVEWWGSPNYGYTF
TRBJ1-1,NA,NA,TRBV20-1,TGCAGTGCCAGACCAGGGTATGAAGCTTTCTTT,CSARPGYEAFF
TRBJ2-1,NA,NA,TRBV5-1,TGCGCCAGCAGCTTGGGGCAAACCTACAATGAGCAGTTCTTC,CASSLGQTYNEQFF
TRBJ2-6,TRBD1,NA,TRBV5-3,TGTGCCAGAAGCAACTGGGGGACAGGGGACTCTGGGGCCAACGTCCTGACTTTC,CARSNWGTGDSGANVLTF
TRBJ2-7,TRBD2,NA,TRBV2,TGTGCCAGCAGTGCCGCCGGGGCGGGGGTCTACGAGCAGTACTTC,CASSAAGAGVYEQYF
TRBJ1-1,TRBD1,NA,TRBV12-3/TRBV12-4,TGTGCCAGCAGTTTACTTGCGACAGGGGAAGCTTTCTTT,CASSLLATGEAFF